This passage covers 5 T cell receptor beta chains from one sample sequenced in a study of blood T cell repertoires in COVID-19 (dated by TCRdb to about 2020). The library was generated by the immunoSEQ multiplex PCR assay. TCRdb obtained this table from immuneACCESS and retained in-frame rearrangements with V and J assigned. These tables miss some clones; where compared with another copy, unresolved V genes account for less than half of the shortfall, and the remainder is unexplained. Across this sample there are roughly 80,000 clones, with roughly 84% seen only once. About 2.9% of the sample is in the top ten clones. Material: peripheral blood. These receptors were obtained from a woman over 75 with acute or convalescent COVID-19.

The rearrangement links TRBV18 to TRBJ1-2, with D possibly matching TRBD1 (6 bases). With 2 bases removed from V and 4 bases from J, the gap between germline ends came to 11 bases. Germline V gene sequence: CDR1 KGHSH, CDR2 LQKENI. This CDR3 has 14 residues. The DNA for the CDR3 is TGTGCCAGCTCACCAGGGGGCACAGGCTATGGCTACACCTTC. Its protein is CASSPGGTGYGYTF.

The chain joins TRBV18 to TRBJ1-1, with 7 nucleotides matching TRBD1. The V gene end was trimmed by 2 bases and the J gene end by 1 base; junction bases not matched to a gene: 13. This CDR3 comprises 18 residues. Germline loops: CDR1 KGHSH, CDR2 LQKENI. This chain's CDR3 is CASSPRSPTGVGNTEAFF. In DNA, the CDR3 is TGTGCCAGCTCACCAAGATCGCCCACAGGGGTGGGGAACACTGAAGCTTTCTTT.

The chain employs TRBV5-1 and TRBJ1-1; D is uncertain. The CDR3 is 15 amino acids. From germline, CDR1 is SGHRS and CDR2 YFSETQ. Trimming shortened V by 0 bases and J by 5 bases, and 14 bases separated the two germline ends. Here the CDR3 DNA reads TGCGCCAGCAGCTTGGGGTTTTCACTGATGACTGAAGCTTTCTTT. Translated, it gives CASSLGFSLMTEAFF.

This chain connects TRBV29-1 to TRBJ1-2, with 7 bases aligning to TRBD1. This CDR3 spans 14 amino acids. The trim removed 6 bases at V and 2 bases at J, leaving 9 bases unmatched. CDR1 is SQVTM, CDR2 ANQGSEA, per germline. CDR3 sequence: CSVLPGQRNYGYTF. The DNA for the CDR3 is TGCAGCGTCCTCCCGGGACAGAGAAACTATGGCTACACCTTC.

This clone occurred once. CDR3 amino acids: CASSDLGQGNYGYTF. In nucleotides, the CDR3 is TGTGCCAGCAGCGATTTGGGACAGGGGAATTATGGCTACACCTTC. The J gene is TRBJ1-2, the V gene TRBV7-8, with 10 nucleotides matching TRBD1. Germline V gene data show CDR1 as SGHVS and CDR2 as FQNEAQ. This CDR3 region has 15 residues. V shed 5 bases, J shed 5 bases, and the junction held 8 bases outside the gene matches.